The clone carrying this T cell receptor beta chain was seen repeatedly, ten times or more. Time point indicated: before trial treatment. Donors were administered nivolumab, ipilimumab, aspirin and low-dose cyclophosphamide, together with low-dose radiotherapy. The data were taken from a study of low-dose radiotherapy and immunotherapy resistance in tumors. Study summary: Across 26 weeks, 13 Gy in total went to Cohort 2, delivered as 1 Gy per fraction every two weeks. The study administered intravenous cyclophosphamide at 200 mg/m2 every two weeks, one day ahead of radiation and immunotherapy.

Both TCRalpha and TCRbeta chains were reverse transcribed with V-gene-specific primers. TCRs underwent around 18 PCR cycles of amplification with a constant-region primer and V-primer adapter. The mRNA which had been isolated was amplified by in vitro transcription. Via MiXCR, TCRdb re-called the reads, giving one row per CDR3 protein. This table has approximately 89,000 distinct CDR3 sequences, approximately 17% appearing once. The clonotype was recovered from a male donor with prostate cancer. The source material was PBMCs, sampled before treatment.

The CDR3 DNA follows: TGCAGTGCTGTACAGGGTACCTATGGCTACACCTTC. Its protein product is CSAVQGTYGYTF. This chain connects TRBV20-1 to TRBJ1-2, with TRBD1 as a possible D gene (6 bases). Trimming removed 5 bases from V and 4 bases from J, with 11 bases in between. The CDR3 extends over 12 amino acids. Germline CDR1 is DFQATT and CDR2 is SNEGSKA (reference sequence).